The rows below give T cell receptor beta chains drawn from one sample of a study of regulatory T cells in long-lasting Graves disease. TCRdb independently ran MiXCR on the multiplex PCR reads; one entry per CDR3 protein. The sample comprises 450,000 to 500,000 distinct CDR3 sequences, roughly 15% of which are singletons, and 10% to 15% rests with the top ten. These data were also filed under a second study, of T cells in Graves' hyperthyroidism and ophthalmopathy.

This sample comprised peripheral blood mononuclear cells (PBMCs), obtained at new diagnosis, from a patient treated with antithyroid drugs. These TCRs come from a man in his forties with Graves disease. The CDR3 runs from the conserved cysteine through the conserved F or W. A D gene is named only where the DNA matches it firmly. Where a row states a size, it is once, few, many or the class of an expanded clone; other rows omit it.

CDR3 protein,CDR3 DNA,D gene,J gene,V gene,clone size
CSAIIPLAEQFF,TGCAGTGCTATAATACCACTAGCGGAGCAGTTCTTC,TRBD2,TRBJ2-1,TRBV20-1,many
CASSPGTGRRTDTQYF,TGTGCCAGCAGTCCCGGAACGGGACGGCGCACAGATACGCAGTATTTT,-,TRBJ2-3,TRBV6-1,few
CASSQDQPRGLQETQYF,TGCGCCAGCAGCCAAGATCAACCCAGGGGGCTTCAAGAGACCCAGTACTTC,TRBD1,TRBJ2-5,TRBV4-1,-
CASSLGLAVQETQYF,TGTGCCAGCAGCTTAGGACTAGCGGTACAAGAGACCCAGTACTTC,TRBD2,TRBJ2-5,TRBV28,-
CASSLLAGAYNEQFF,TGTGCCAGCAGTTTATTAGCGGGAGCCTACAATGAGCAGTTCTTC,TRBD2,TRBJ2-1,TRBV28,many
CASGPRGSYNEQFF,TGTGCCAGCGGCCCCCGCGGGTCCTACAATGAGCAGTTCTTC,-,TRBJ2-1,TRBV6-1,many
CASSRATDIQETQYF,TGTGCCAGCAGCAGAGCGACAGATATACAAGAGACCCAGTACTTC,-,TRBJ2-5,TRBV7-2,-
CASSEREGVGTEAFF,TGTGCCAGCAGTGAAAGAGAGGGGGTAGGCACTGAAGCTTTCTTT,-,TRBJ1-1,TRBV6-2/TRBV6-3,many
CASSLGIGLGYTF,TGTGCCAGCAGCTTAGGAATAGGGCTTGGCTACACCTTC,-,TRBJ1-2,TRBV5-8,-
CASSYSLAGLNEQFF,TGTGCCAGCAGTTACTCACTAGCGGGTCTCAATGAGCAGTTCTTC,TRBD2,TRBJ2-1,TRBV6-2/TRBV6-3,-
CASRLIGRNEKLFF,TGTGCCAGCAGATTAATCGGGCGGAATGAAAAACTGTTTTTT,-,TRBJ1-4,TRBV28,many
CAWTRSPTQPQHF,TGTGCCTGGACGCGGAGCCCCACACAGCCCCAGCATTTT,-,TRBJ1-5,TRBV28,-
CASSLAGTSSLAKNIQYF,TGTGCCAGCAGCTTGGCCGGGACTAGCAGTCTCGCCAAAAACATTCAGTACTTC,TRBD2,TRBJ2-4,TRBV5-6,few
CASSRGQVNTEAFF,TGCGCCAGCAGCAGAGGACAGGTGAACACTGAAGCTTTCTTT,TRBD1,TRBJ1-1,TRBV5-1,many
CATSATGADTQYF,TGCGCCACCTCGGCGACAGGGGCAGATACGCAGTATTTT,TRBD1,TRBJ2-3,TRBV5-1,few
CASSTRGGGDTQYF,TGTGCCAGCAGTACCCGAGGGGGAGGAGATACGCAGTATTTT,-,TRBJ2-3,TRBV28,many
CASSLEGTPTGDEQFF,TGTGCCAGCAGCTTGGAAGGGACTCCCACCGGCGATGAGCAGTTCTTC,-,TRBJ2-1,TRBV5-4,once
CASSQERFFGTANQPQHF,TGCGCCAGCAGCCAAGAAAGGTTTTTCGGGACAGCAAATCAGCCCCAGCATTTT,TRBD1,TRBJ1-5,TRBV4-1,-
CASSLTGARGQPQHF,TGTGCCAGCAGCTTAACAGGGGCGCGGGGTCAGCCCCAGCATTTT,TRBD1,TRBJ1-5,TRBV7-9,many
CATSLDGREDTQYF,TGTGCCACCAGCCTTGACGGGAGGGAAGATACGCAGTATTTT,TRBD2,TRBJ2-3,TRBV15,few
CASRQPSDTQYF,TGTGCCAGCAGGCAACCTTCAGATACGCAGTATTTT,-,TRBJ2-3,TRBV2,many
CATSRDIGDSYEQYF,TGTGCCACCAGCAGAGATATCGGGGATTCCTACGAGCAGTACTTC,-,TRBJ2-7,TRBV15,many
CASSVLGHPNTEAFF,TGTGCCAGCAGCGTCCTGGGGCACCCGAACACTGAAGCTTTCTTT,-,TRBJ1-1,TRBV28,many
CASPGTGDIQYF,TGTGCCTCACCCGGGACGGGAGACATTCAGTACTTC,-,TRBJ2-4,TRBV24-1,many
CATTSSLAGAGELFF,TGTGCCACCACCTCCTCACTAGCGGGAGCCGGGGAGCTGTTTTTT,TRBD2,TRBJ2-2,TRBV24-1,few
CASSLVSFQETQYF,TGCGCCAGCAGCTTGGTTTCGTTCCAAGAGACCCAGTACTTC,-,TRBJ2-5,TRBV5-1,many
CASSVQGWGNTEAFF,TGTGCCAGCAGTGTACAGGGGTGGGGGAACACTGAAGCTTTCTTT,TRBD1,TRBJ1-1,TRBV2,many
CASSSPRGTDTQYF,TGTGCCAGCAGTTCCCCGAGGGGGACAGATACGCAGTATTTT,-,TRBJ2-3,TRBV28,many